What follows is one T cell receptor (beta chain) and its context. The study ran the assay at deep level. Sequencing used immunoSEQ multiplex PCR; TCRdb keeps in-frame clones, though not all of them. The table shows approximately 440,000 clones, with 60% to 80% occurring only once. The source of the sample is a study of shared clonotypes between healthy human individuals. Study information: The donor pool was made up of two women and three men aged 18 to 49.

V lost 3 bases and J lost 0, with 10 bases in between. The CDR3 spans 14 residues. Germline CDR1 is SGHRS and CDR2 is YFSETQ. This chain connects TRBV5-1 to TRBJ2-7; D possibly corresponds to TRBD1 (6 bases). This receptor was identified in a middle-aged woman in good health. Some clones in this sample may be carry-over from other donors' samples. The sequencing input was PBMCs. This CDR3 is CASSSQGSSYEQYF. As DNA, the CDR3 is TGCGCCAGCAGCTCACAGGGTAGCTCCTACGAGCAGTACTTC.